This T cell receptor beta chain was sequenced for a study of T cell responses to AZD1222 COVID-19 vaccine. Regarding the study as a whole: Seropositive AZD1222 recipients at baseline numbered only 6 or 7. None of the repertoires were sampled until the peak T cell response had passed. Donor demographics were predominantly white British with a female majority; clonal diversity may be underestimated.

Germline V lookup: CDR1 SEHNR, CDR2 FQNEAQ (reference sequence). V lost 1 base and J 8 bases, leaving 8 bases between the germline ends. This CDR3 has 13 amino acids. The repertoire was sequenced with immunoSEQ multiplex PCR; TCRdb's copy has only in-frame clones and lacks some. The sample lists about 110,000 clones, approximately 86% seen once, with over 10% in the top ten. This clone was detected a few times. No antigen is known for it. The material sequenced was peripheral blood, taken on day 0 of MenACWY control vaccination. The gene calls are TRBV7-9 and TRBJ1-4; D unresolved. This TCR was sampled from an adult in good health. CDR3 in DNA: TGTGCCAGCAGCTTAGAACAGAGCGAAAAACTGTTTTTT. It translates to CASSLEQSEKLFF.